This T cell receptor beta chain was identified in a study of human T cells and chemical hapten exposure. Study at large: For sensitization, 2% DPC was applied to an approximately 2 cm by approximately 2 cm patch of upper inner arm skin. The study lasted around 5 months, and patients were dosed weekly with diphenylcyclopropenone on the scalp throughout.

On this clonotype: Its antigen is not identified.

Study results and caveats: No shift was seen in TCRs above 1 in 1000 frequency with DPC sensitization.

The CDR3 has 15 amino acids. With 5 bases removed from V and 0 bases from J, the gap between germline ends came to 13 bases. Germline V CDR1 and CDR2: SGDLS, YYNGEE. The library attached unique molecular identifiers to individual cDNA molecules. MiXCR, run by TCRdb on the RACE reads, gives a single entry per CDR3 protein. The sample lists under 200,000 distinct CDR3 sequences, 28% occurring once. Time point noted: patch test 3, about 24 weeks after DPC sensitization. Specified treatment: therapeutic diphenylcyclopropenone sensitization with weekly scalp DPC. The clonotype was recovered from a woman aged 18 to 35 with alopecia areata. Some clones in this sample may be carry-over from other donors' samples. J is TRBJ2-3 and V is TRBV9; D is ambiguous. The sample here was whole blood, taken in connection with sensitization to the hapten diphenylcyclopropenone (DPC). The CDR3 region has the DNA TGTGCCAGCAGTCCCTGGGCCACTAGCACAGATACGCAGTATTTT. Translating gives CASSPWATSTDTQYF.